These T cell receptor beta chains were read from a single sample in a study of cytomegalovirus exposure and HLA in healthy donors. The repertoire was sequenced with immunoSEQ multiplex PCR; TCRdb's copy has only in-frame clones and lacks some. In the table there are approximately 110,000 clones, 60% to 80% of which are singletons. The sequencing input was PBMCs. Source of these receptors: a man between 18 and 35 years old in good health and CMV-seropositive. The CDR3 runs from the conserved cysteine through the conserved F or W. Fields, in order: V gene, J gene, CDR3 protein.

TRBV18,TRBJ2-2,CASSPRQGSGELFF
TRBV7-9,TRBJ2-5,CASEGQNKETQYF
TRBV13,TRBJ2-2,CASSFRDRGYTGELFF
TRBV7-9,TRBJ1-1,CASRHTGTETFF
TRBV5-6,TRBJ2-3,CASSLDSRNTDTQYF
TRBV7-9,TRBJ1-4,CASSPNRGPSEKLFF
TRBV2,TRBJ2-5,CASSGPPGLAEETQYF
TRBV6-5,TRBJ2-5,CASSRGQGGSETQYF
TRBV10-3,TRBJ1-1,CAISRQGSDTEAFF
TRBV7-9,TRBJ2-1,CASSLGSSGEQFF
TRBV10-3,TRBJ2-3,CAISAHGLAGTTDTQYF
TRBV10-3,TRBJ2-3,CAISEKGLAADTQYF
TRBV29-1,TRBJ1-1,CSAEDQGVEAFF
TRBV6-5,TRBJ1-5,CASSWTRGGPQHF
TRBV30,TRBJ1-5,CAWWTGNYNQPQHF
TRBV5-1,TRBJ2-3,CASSLQYNSLRTDTQYF
TRBV5-1,TRBJ2-1,CASSFRALDNEQFF
TRBV5-1,TRBJ2-4,CASSPGTSGGPKNIQYF
TRBV5-4,TRBJ2-1,CASSLKIDRPYEQFF
TRBV6-5,TRBJ2-5,CASSYNGVAGRSQYF
TRBV19,TRBJ2-3,CASSIGTSKDTQYF
TRBV2,TRBJ2-7,CASSEGRLLYEQYF
TRBV7-2,TRBJ1-1,CASSWTTGGTEAFF
TRBV19,TRBJ2-2,CASTWDGGRDTGELFF
TRBV6-5,TRBJ2-3,CASRRQGGTDTQYF
TRBV19,TRBJ2-3,CASSLRGGPDTQYF
TRBV29-1,-,CSVEDLGDEQYF
TRBV4-2,TRBJ1-5,CASSQDSGTNQPQHF
TRBV10-2,TRBJ2-6,CASSDNGANVLTF
TRBV6-4,TRBJ1-1,CASSLTVNTEAFF